This T cell receptor (beta chain) was recovered during a study of beta chain features in type 1 diabetes. Findings of the study overall: For Type 1 diabetes patients, all four CD4+ subsets carried TCRB CDR3s that were moderately but significantly shorter.

The ends were cut back, 4 bases at V and 6 bases at J, with 16 bases in the middle. The CDR3 has 15 residues. Germline CDR1 and CDR2: SGHRS and YFSETQ. Sequenced material consisted of expressed TCRB transcripts (all of the isolated RNA was reverse transcribed). Repertoires were generated with immunoSEQ multiplex PCR, while TCRdb's copy carries only in-frame clones and drops some. The sample carries approximately 170,000 clones, under 9.5% recorded once. This clone was observed a few times. Its antigen remains unidentified. The V call is TRBV5-1, the J call TRBJ2-2; D might be TRBD2 (5 bases). The sequenced sample was central memory CD4+ T cells from blood. The TCR sequence derives from a man between 18 and 29 years old with type 1 diabetes. CDR3 bases: TGCGCCAGCAGCGTGTTGAACGGGGAAGCCGGGGAGCTGTTTTTT. It encodes CASSVLNGEAGELFF.